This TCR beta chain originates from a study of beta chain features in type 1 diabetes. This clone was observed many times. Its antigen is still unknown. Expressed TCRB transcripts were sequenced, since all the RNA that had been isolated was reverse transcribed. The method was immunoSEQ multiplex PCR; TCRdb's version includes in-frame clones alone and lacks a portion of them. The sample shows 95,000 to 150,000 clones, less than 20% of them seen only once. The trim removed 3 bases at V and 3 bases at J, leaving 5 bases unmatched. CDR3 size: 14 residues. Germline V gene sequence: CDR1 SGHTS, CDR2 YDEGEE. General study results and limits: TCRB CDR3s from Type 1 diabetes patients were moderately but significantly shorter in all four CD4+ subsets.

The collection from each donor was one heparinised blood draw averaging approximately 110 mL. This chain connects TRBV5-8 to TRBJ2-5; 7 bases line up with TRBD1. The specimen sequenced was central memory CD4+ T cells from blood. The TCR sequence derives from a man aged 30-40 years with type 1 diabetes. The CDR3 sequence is CASSSPTGKETQYF. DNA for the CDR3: TGTGCCAGCAGCTCGCCGACAGGGAAAGAGACCCAGTACTTC. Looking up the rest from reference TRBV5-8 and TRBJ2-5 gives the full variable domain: EAGVTQSPTHLIKTRGQQATLRCSPISGHTSVYWYQQALGLGLQFLLWYDEGEERNRGNFPPRFSGRQFPNYSSELNVNALELEDSALYLCASSSPTGKETQYFGPGTRLLVL.